This T cell receptor beta chain comes out of a study of shared clonotypes between healthy human individuals. This CDR3 is built from 15 residues. Germline assignment: CDR1 KGHSH and CDR2 LQKENI. The V gene end was trimmed by 1 base and the J gene end by 1 base; junction bases not matched to a gene: 1. Clones were read by immunoSEQ multiplex PCR, and TCRdb kept only the in-frame ones, dropping some. The table has fewer than 1.8 million clones, approximately 98.5% seen once. This receptor was obtained from a man younger than 45 in good health. The chain joins TRBV18 to TRBJ2-3; 8 bases align to TRBD2. Sequencing used naive CD4+ T cells sorted from blood. Documented subset: CD45RA+ positively selected. For the CDR3, the DNA is TGTGCCAGCTCACCACTTAGCGGGGGCACAGATACGCAGTATTTT. Residues: CASSPLSGGTDTQYF.